A selection of T cell receptor beta chains follows, all from one sample in a study of blood T cell repertoires in COVID-19. The assay was immunoSEQ multiplex PCR, and TCRdb's table has in-frame clones only and misses some. The sample shows roughly 220,000 clones, around 81% of them seen only once. What was sequenced was peripheral blood. The receptors here all came from a woman between 55 and 75 years old with acute or convalescent COVID-19. Both conserved end residues are part of each CDR3. The order of the fields is CDR3 DNA, CDR3 protein, clone size, J gene, D gene, V gene. The D gene is left open where the match is weak. Rows give clone size only sometimes, using once, few, many, or a class for an expanded clone.

TGTGCCAGCAGCTCAACGACAGGTTCCCCATATGGCTACACCTTC CASSSTTGSPYGYTF NA TRBJ1-2 NA TRBV5-4
TGCGCCAGCAGCCAACAGACTAGCGGGGGGGTTAACGGGGAGCTGTTTTTT CASSQQTSGGVNGELFF once TRBJ2-2 TRBD2 TRBV4-1
TGTGCCAGTAGTTTGGGGCCATCCTACGAGCAGTACTTC CASSLGPSYEQYF few TRBJ2-7 NA TRBV19
TGTGCCAGCGGATTAGCGGGGGGCATAGATACGCAGTATTTT CASGLAGGIDTQYF NA TRBJ2-3 TRBD2 TRBV2
TGTGCCAGCAGCTTGGACACCCGACCCGGGGAGCTGTTTTTT CASSLDTRPGELFF NA TRBJ2-2 NA TRBV7-2
TGCAGTGCTACAACAGGGCCCGGCTACACCTTC CSATTGPGYTF once TRBJ1-2 NA TRBV20-1
TGTGCCAGCAGCCAGGCTACTAGCGGGAGGAACACCGGGGAGCTGTTTTTT CASSQATSGRNTGELFF NA TRBJ2-2 TRBD2 TRBV3-1/TRBV3-2
TGTGCCAGCAGTTTCCCCGGGGACTACACCTTC CASSFPGDYTF medium-sized TRBJ1-2 NA TRBV28
TGCGCCAGCAGCTGGTCGGGACAGGGGGTTAACGAGCAGTACTTC CASSWSGQGVNEQYF NA TRBJ2-7 TRBD1 TRBV5-1
TGTGCCAGTAGTATATCCGGGAGGAGTGGTGGCTACACCTTC CASSISGRSGGYTF NA TRBJ1-2 NA TRBV19
TGTGCCAGCAGCCTAACAGCAGCTCTAAATTCACCCCTCCACTTT CASSLTAALNSPLHF NA TRBJ1-6 NA TRBV4-2
TGTGCCAGCAGCGTAGGAGCCGGGACTCTAGGGTACGAGCAGTACTTC CASSVGAGTLGYEQYF NA TRBJ2-7 NA TRBV9
TGTGCCAGCAGTGAAGCGATACAGCAACCCTTCTATGGCTACACCTTC CASSEAIQQPFYGYTF NA TRBJ1-2 NA TRBV6-1
TGTGCCAGTAGTATTACAGGGGGAAATTCACCCCTCCACTTT CASSITGGNSPLHF NA TRBJ1-6 TRBD1 TRBV19
TGTGCCTGGAGTGCCATTAAGACAGGGGAGCAGTGGAGAAGATCCGGGGAGCTGTTTTTT CAWSAIKTGEQWRRSGELFF few TRBJ2-2 TRBD1 TRBV30
TGTGCCACCAGTGATGCTTCCGCCGGGACAGCAGCCGGGGAGCTGTTTTTT CATSDASAGTAAGELFF few TRBJ2-2 TRBD1 TRBV24-1
TGTGCCACCAGACAGGGGGGACGGGAGACCCAGTACTTC CATRQGGRETQYF NA TRBJ2-5 TRBD1 TRBV15
TGTGCCAGCAGTTCCAAAACACAGGGACCGGGCTACACCTTC CASSSKTQGPGYTF once TRBJ1-2 NA TRBV2
TGTGCCAGCAGAAGTACGACCAGTCAGGACAGGGGGATGGAAAACATTCAGTACTTC CASRSTTSQDRGMENIQYF NA TRBJ2-4 TRBD1 TRBV5-7
TGCGCCAGCAGCTTGGACGCGCTAGCGGGGATCGATGAGCAGTTCTTC CASSLDALAGIDEQFF NA TRBJ2-1 TRBD2 TRBV5-1
TGTGCCAGCAGCGTAACAGGCGAGAGCAATCAGCCCCAGCATTTT CASSVTGESNQPQHF NA TRBJ1-5 NA TRBV9
TGCGCCAGCAGCCTCGACAGGGTGAGGGAAAAACTGTTTTTT CASSLDRVREKLFF once TRBJ1-4 TRBD1 TRBV10-2
TGTGCCAGCAGTTACGCCCCATTTCGGCCAGGGGACGAGCAGTACTTC CASSYAPFRPGDEQYF NA TRBJ2-7 NA TRBV6-5
TGTGCCAGCGGAGAGTATTACAATGAGCAGTTCTTC CASGEYYNEQFF once TRBJ2-1 NA TRBV25-1
TGTGCCAGCAGCCCCCTAGGGACTAGCGGGGGGGATGAGCAGTTCTTC CASSPLGTSGGDEQFF NA TRBJ2-1 TRBD2 TRBV4-2
TGTGCCAGCAGCTTAGGGGTCGGGGGCTACACCTTC CASSLGVGGYTF few TRBJ1-2 NA TRBV13
TGTGCCAGCAGCTTCGGACTACCTCTAAGCACAGATACGCAGTATTTT CASSFGLPLSTDTQYF NA TRBJ2-3 NA TRBV5-4
TGTGCCATCAGTGATCCGCTAGCGGGGGCCTTTCTACGCACAGATACGCAGTATTTT CAISDPLAGAFLRTDTQYF NA TRBJ2-3 TRBD2 TRBV10-3
TGTGCCAGCAGCCCACAGGCGGGGAGTTACGAGCAGTACTTC CASSPQAGSYEQYF NA TRBJ2-7 NA TRBV5-4
TGTGCCAGCAGCCATCTATACGGCTACACCTTC CASSHLYGYTF once TRBJ1-2 NA TRBV3-1/TRBV3-2
TGTGCCAGCAGCCGGGACACGACCGCTAATGAAAAACTGTTTTTT CASSRDTTANEKLFF NA TRBJ1-4 NA TRBV9
TGTGCCAGCAGCGTAGACCCGCACCAGGTACATAGCAATCAGCCCCAGCATTTT CASSVDPHQVHSNQPQHF NA TRBJ1-5 NA TRBV9
TGCGCCAGCAGCTTGGAACTAGCGGGGGAAGCAGATACGCAGTATTTT CASSLELAGEADTQYF NA TRBJ2-3 TRBD2 TRBV5-1
TGTGCCAGCAGCGCATACGTAGAGGTATCAACAGGGGATGGCTACACCTTC CASSAYVEVSTGDGYTF few TRBJ1-2 NA TRBV21-1
TGTGCCAGCAGCTTGGGGACCGACAGGGAACTCTACGAGCAGTACTTC CASSLGTDRELYEQYF NA TRBJ2-7 TRBD1 TRBV5-6
TGCAGTGCTAGAGCTTTCGAAAAACTGTTTTTT CSARAFEKLFF NA TRBJ1-4 NA TRBV20-1
TGTGCCAGCAGTGACTCTCGACAGGGTATAGACATTCAGTACTTC CASSDSRQGIDIQYF NA TRBJ2-4 TRBD1 TRBV6-5
TGTGCCAGCAGCGTAGGGGGAAGCAGGTCGACAGATACGCAGTATTTT CASSVGGSRSTDTQYF NA TRBJ2-3 NA TRBV7-3
TGCGCCAGCAGCCAAGAAGGCAGGGGGATTGGAAACACCATATATTTT CASSQEGRGIGNTIYF few TRBJ1-3 TRBD1 TRBV4-1
TGCAGCGTCCTAATGAGAAACACCATATATTTT CSVLMRNTIYF NA TRBJ1-3 NA TRBV29-1
TGCAGCGTTGCCGGGATAGCGGGGGTAGGAACAGATACGCAGTATTTT CSVAGIAGVGTDTQYF NA TRBJ2-3 TRBD2 TRBV29-1
TGTGCCAGCAGCTACGGTGGGCGGGGGGCGGACGGGGCAGCAGCTTTCTTT CASSYGGRGADGAAAFF NA TRBJ1-1 NA TRBV5-4
TGTGCCAGCAGCTACCCCTTAGGGGTGAACACTGAAGCTTTCTTT CASSYPLGVNTEAFF NA TRBJ1-1 NA TRBV7-8
TGTGCCAGCAGTTGGGTACGGGGTGCAAATTACGGTGAGCAGTTCTTC CASSWVRGANYGEQFF NA TRBJ2-1 NA TRBV7-9
TGTGCCAGCAGTCTTAGGTCCAGAGGGACTGAAGCTTTCTTT CASSLRSRGTEAFF NA TRBJ1-1 NA TRBV11-2
TGTGCCAGCAGCAAAAAGGGGTTTTGCGGCTACACCTTC CASSKKGFCGYTF NA TRBJ1-2 NA TRBV21-1
TGCGCCAGCAGCCGGACAGGGGATAGAGTCGGTGGCTACACCTTC CASSRTGDRVGGYTF NA TRBJ1-2 TRBD1 TRBV5-1
TGCGCCAGCAGCCAAGATGGTGGGGCCCATGAAAAACTGTTTTTT CASSQDGGAHEKLFF NA TRBJ1-4 NA TRBV4-3
TGTGCCAGCAGTTTAACCAGGACAGGGGGGGTTGGCTACACCTTC CASSLTRTGGVGYTF NA TRBJ1-2 TRBD1 TRBV28
TGTGCCAGCAGCCCGAGGAGCGGGGGGGCCTCTGCAGAGCAGTTCTTC CASSPRSGGASAEQFF NA TRBJ2-1 TRBD2 TRBV9
TGCGCCAGCAGCTTGCGAGGGCTGGATGAAAAACTGTTTTTT CASSLRGLDEKLFF NA TRBJ1-4 NA TRBV5-1
TGTGCCAGCAGCTTAGCCGGACTGCCTTATCGAGATACGCAGTATTTT CASSLAGLPYRDTQYF NA TRBJ2-3 NA TRBV7-2
TGCGCCAGCAGCCGCGGGGGGTACAATGAGCAGTTCTTC CASSRGGYNEQFF NA TRBJ2-1 TRBD2 TRBV5-1